The T cell receptor beta chain under discussion was sequenced for a study of CD4+ T cells in melanoma. This table comes from immunoSEQ multiplex PCR, and its TCRdb copy is limited to in-frame clones, with some not included. The table shows about 14,000 clones, with 60% to 70% occurring only once. Turning to this clone: Its target is unknown.

The germline gives CDR1 SGHNT, CDR2 YYREEE (reference sequence). The CDR3 extends over 14 amino acids. With 5 bases clipped from V and 5 bases from J, the junction kept 8 bases outside the gene matches. Overall study findings and caveats: CD8+ T cell, macrophage and B cell function reportedly correlated with neoantigen-specific CD4+ T cells. Diverse differentiation states were reported for melanoma neoantigen-specific CD4+ T cells.

Sequenced material: cells from a culture (not recorded whether cultured in vitro). This receptor was identified in a human donor with melanoma. This chain joins TRBV5-4 and TRBJ2-5, with 8 nucleotides matching TRBD2. CDR3 amino acids: CASRVGGGRETQYF. The CDR3 DNA follows: TGTGCCAGCAGAGTAGGCGGGGGGCGCGAGACCCAGTACTTC.